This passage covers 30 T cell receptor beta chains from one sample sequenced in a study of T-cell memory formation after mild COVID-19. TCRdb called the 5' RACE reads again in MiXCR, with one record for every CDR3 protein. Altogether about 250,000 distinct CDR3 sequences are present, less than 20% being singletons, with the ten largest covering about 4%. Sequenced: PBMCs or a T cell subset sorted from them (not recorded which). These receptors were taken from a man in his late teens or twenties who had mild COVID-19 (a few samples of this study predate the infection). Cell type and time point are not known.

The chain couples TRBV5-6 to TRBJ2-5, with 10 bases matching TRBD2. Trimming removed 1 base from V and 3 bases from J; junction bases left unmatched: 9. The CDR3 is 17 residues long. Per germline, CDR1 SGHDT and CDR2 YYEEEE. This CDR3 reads CASSLFLTSGSKETQYF. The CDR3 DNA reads TGTGCCAGCAGCTTGTTCTTGACTAGCGGGTCCAAAGAGACCCAGTACTTC.

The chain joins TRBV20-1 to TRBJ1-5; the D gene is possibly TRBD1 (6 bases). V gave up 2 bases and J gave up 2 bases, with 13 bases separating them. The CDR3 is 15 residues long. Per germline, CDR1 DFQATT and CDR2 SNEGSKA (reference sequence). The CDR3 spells CSARPGQFRNQPQHF. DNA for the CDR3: TGCAGTGCTAGACCCGGACAGTTTCGCAATCAGCCCCAGCATTTT.

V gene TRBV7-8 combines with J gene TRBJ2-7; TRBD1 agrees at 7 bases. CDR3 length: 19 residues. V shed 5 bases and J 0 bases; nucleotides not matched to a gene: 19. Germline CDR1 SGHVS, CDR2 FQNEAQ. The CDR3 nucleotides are TGTGCCAGCAGCCCTAGGGGACAGACTACGGCAGGGAGCTCCTACGAGCAGTACTTC. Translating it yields CASSPRGQTTAGSSYEQYF.

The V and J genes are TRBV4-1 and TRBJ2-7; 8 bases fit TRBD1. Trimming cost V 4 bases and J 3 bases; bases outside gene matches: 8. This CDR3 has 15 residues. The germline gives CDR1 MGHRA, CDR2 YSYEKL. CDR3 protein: CASSRGQGFNYEQYV. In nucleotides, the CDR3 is TGCGCCAGCAGCCGAGGACAGGGATTTAACTACGAGCAGTACGTC.

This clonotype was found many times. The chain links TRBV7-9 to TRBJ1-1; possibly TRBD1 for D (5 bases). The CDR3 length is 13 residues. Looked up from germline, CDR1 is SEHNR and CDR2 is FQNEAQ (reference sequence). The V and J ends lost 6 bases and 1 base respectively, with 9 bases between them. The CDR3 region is CASSFQGNTEAFF. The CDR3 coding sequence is TGTGCCAGCAGTTTCCAGGGGAACACTGAAGCTTTCTTT.

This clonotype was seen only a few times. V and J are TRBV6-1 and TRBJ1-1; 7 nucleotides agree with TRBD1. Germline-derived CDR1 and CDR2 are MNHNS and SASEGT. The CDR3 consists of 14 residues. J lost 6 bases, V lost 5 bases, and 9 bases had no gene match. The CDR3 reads CASSLDRVVAEAFF. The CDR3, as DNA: TGTGCCAGCAGTCTAGACAGGGTTGTCGCTGAAGCTTTCTTT.

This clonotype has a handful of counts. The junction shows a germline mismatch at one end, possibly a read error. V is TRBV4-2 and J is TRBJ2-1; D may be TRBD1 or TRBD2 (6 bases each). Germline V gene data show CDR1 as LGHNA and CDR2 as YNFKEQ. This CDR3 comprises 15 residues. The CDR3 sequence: CASSQVGGPYNEQFF. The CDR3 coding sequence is TGTGCCAGCAGCCAAGTAGGGGGGCCCTATAATGAGCAGTTCTTC.

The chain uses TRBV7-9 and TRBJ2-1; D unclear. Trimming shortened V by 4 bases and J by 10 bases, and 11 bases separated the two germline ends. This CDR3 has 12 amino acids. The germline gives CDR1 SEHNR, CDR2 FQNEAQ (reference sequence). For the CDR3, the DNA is TGTGCCAGCAGCTCTGAGGTGCGGGAGCAGTTCTTC. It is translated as CASSSEVREQFF.

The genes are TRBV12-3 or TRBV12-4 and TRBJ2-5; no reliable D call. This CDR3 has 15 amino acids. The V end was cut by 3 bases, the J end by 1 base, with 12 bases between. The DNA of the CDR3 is TGTGCCAGCAGTTTCGGTGACCGCTTCCAAGAGACCCAGTACTTC. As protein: CASSFGDRFQETQYF.

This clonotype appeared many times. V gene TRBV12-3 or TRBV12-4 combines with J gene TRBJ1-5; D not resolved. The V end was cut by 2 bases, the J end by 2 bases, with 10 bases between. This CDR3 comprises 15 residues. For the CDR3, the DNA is TGTGCCAGCAGTTTATCTGGGGTTGGCAATCAGCCCCAGCATTTT. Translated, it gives CASSLSGVGNQPQHF.

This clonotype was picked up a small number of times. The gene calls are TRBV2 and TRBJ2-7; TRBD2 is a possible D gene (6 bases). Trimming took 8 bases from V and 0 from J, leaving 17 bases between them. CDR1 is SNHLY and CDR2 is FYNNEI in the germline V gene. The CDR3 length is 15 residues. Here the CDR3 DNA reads TGTGCCAGCGGGGGTCCCCGGGACTTCTCCTACGAGCAGTACTTC. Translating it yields CASGGPRDFSYEQYF.

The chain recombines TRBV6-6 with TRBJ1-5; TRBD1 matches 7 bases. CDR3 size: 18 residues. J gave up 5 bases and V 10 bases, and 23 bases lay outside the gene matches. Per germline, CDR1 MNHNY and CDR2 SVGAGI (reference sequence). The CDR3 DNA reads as TGTGCCACCGGCAAGGCCAGGGGGTCTGCCCCAATCGATCAGCCCCAGCATTTT. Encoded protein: CATGKARGSAPIDQPQHF.

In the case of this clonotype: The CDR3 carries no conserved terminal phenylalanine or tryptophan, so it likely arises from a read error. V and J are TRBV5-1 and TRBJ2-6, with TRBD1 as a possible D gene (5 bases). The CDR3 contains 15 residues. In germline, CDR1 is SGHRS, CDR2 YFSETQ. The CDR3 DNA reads TGCGCCAGCAGCTTCGAAGGGGCTGGCGCCAACGTCCTGACTTTA. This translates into CASSFEGAGANVLTL.

The CDR3 region is CASSPVLGSSYEQYF. For the CDR3, the DNA is TGCGCCAGCAGCCCCGTCTTGGGGAGCTCCTACGAGCAGTACTTC. V and J are TRBV5-1 and TRBJ2-7, with D tentatively TRBD2 (5 bases). The CDR3 spans 15 residues. Trimming pared 4 bases from V and 0 bases from J, leaving 14 bases between. In germline, CDR1 is SGHRS, CDR2 YFSETQ.

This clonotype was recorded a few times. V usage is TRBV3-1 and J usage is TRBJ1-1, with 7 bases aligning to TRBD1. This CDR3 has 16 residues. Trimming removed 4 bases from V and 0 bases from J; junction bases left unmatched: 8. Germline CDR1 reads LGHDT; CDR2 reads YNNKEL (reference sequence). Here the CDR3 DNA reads TGTGCCAGCAGCCGGGACAGACTTCCCATGAACACTGAAGCTTTCTTT. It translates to CASSRDRLPMNTEAFF.

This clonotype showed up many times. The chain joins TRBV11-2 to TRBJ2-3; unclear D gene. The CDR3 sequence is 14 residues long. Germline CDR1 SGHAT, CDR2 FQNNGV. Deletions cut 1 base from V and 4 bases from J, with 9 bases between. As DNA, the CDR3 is TGTGCCAGCAGCTTAGTTGCCGCGGCAGATACGCAGTATTTT. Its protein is CASSLVAAADTQYF. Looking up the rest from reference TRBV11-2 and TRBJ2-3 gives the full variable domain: EAGVAQSPRYKIIEKRQSVAFWCNPISGHATLYWYQQILGQGPKLLIQFQNNGVVDDSQLPKDRFSAERLKGVDSTLKIQPAKLEDSAVYLCASSLVAAADTQYFGPGTRLTVL.

The DNA of the CDR3 is TGTGCCAGCAGTTTTGGCGGGGGGTGGAGCTCCTACAATGAGCAGTTCTTC. This translates into CASSFGGGWSSYNEQFF. This chain links TRBV27 with TRBJ2-1; the match to TRBD2 covers 8 bases. V lost 3 bases and J lost 0; bases outside the gene matches: 7. The germline gives CDR1 MNHEY, CDR2 SMNVEV (reference sequence). The CDR3 totals 17 residues.

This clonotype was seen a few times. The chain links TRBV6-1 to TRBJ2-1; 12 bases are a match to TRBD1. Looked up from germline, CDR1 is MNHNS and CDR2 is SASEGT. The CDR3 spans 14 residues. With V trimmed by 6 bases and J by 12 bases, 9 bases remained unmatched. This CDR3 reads CASSTGTGGLRQFF. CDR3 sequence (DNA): TGTGCCAGCAGCACCGGGACAGGGGGCCTAAGGCAGTTCTTC.

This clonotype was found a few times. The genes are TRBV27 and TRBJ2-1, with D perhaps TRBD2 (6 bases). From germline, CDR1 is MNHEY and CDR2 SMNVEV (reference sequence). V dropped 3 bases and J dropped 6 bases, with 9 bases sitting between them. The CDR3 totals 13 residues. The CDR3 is CASSLWRGNEQFF. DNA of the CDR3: TGTGCCAGCAGTTTGTGGCGGGGCAATGAGCAGTTCTTC.

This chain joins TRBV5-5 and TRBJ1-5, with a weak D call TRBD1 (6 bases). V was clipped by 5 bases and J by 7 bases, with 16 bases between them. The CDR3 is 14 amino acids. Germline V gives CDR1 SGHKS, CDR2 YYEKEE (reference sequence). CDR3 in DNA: TGTGCCAGCAGGCGCGGACAGACTCGGCAGCCCCAGCATTTT. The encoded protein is CASRRGQTRQPQHF.

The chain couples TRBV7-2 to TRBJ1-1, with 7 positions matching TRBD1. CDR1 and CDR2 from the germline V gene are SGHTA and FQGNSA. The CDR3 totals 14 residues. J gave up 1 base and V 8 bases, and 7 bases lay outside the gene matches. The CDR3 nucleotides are TGTGCCAGCGGACGGGACAGAAAGAACACTGAAGCTTTCTTT. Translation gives CASGRDRKNTEAFF.

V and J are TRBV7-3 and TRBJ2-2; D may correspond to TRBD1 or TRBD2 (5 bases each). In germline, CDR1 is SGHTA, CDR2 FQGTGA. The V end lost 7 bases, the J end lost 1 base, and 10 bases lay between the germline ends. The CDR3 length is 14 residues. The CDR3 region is CASKRDRNTGELFF. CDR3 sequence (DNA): TGTGCCAGCAAACGGGACCGGAACACCGGGGAGCTGTTTTTT.

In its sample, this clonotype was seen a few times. This CDR3 reads CASSSYIMNTEAFF. The CDR3 DNA reads TGTGCCAGCAGCTCCTACATCATGAACACTGAAGCTTTCTTT. This chain connects TRBV7-9 to TRBJ1-1, with unresolved D. Looked up from germline, CDR1 is SEHNR and CDR2 is FQNEAQ (reference sequence). V was trimmed by 4 bases and J by 0 bases, leaving 9 bases between them. This CDR3 is 14 amino acids long.

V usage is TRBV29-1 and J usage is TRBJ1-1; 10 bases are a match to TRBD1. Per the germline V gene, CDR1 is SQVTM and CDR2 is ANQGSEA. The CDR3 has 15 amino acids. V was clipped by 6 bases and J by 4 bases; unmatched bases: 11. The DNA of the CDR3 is TGCAGCGTAAGCTCGACAGGGGGCCAGGTCACTGAAGCTTTCTTT. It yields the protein CSVSSTGGQVTEAFF. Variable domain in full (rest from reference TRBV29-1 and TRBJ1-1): SAVISQKPSRDICQRGTSLTIQCQVDSQVTMMFWYRQQPGQSLTLIATANQGSEATYESGFVIDKFPISRPNLTFSTLTVSNMSPEDSSIYLCSVSSTGGQVTEAFFGQGTRLTVV.

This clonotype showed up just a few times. The CDR3 loop is CAISEAGVNYGYTF. The CDR3 coding sequence is TGTGCCATCAGTGAGGCCGGAGTGAACTATGGCTACACCTTC. The rearrangement uses TRBV10-3 and TRBJ1-2; no firm D call. Trimming stripped 2 bases from V and 2 bases from J, with 9 bases between. The CDR3 has 14 residues. Germline CDR1 reads ENHRY; CDR2 reads SYGVKD.

In DNA, the CDR3 is TGCGCCAGCAGCCCGGTTCCCGGCGAGACCCAGTACTTC. This translates into CASSPVPGETQYF. The chain has TRBV5-1 and TRBJ2-5, with D hard to call. This CDR3 spans 13 amino acids. V was clipped by 4 bases and J by 5 bases, with 12 bases between them. CDR1 SGHRS and CDR2 YFSETQ come from the germline V gene.

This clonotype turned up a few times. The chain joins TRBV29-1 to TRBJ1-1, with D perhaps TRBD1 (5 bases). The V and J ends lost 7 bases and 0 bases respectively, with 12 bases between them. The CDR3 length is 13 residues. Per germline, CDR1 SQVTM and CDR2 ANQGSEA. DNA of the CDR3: TGCAGCGCCCACGGGGGACTGAACACTGAAGCTTTCTTT. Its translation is CSAHGGLNTEAFF.

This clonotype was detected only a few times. CDR3 DNA: TGTGCTAGTGGTTTCGGGCCTGAGGGGAACACTGAAGCTTTCTTT. The encoded protein is CASGFGPEGNTEAFF. The chain uses TRBV12-5 and TRBJ1-1; no clear D gene. V lost 3 bases and J lost 1, with 12 bases in between. CDR3 size: 15 residues. The germline V gene has CDR1 LGHNT and CDR2 FRNRAP. Full variable domain (missing parts from reference TRBV12-5 and TRBJ1-1): DARVTQTPRHKVTEMGQEVTMRCQPILGHNTVFWYRQTMMQGLELLAYFRNRAPLDDSGMPKDRFSAEMPDATLATLKIQPSEPRDSAVYFCASGFGPEGNTEAFFGQGTRLTVV.

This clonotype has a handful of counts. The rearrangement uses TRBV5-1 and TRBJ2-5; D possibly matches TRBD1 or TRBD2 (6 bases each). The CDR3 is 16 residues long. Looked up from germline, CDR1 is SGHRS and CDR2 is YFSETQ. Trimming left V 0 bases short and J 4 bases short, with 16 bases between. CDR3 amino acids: CASSLGRGPRGETQYF. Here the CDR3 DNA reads TGCGCCAGCAGCTTGGGGAGGGGCCCCAGGGGAGAGACCCAGTACTTC.

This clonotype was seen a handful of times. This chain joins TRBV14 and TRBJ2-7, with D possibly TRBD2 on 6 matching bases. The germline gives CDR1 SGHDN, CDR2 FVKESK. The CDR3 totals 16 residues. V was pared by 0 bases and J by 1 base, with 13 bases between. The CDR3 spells CASSQDPGVQSYEQYF. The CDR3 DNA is TGTGCCAGCAGCCAAGATCCGGGGGTACAGTCCTACGAGCAGTACTTC.